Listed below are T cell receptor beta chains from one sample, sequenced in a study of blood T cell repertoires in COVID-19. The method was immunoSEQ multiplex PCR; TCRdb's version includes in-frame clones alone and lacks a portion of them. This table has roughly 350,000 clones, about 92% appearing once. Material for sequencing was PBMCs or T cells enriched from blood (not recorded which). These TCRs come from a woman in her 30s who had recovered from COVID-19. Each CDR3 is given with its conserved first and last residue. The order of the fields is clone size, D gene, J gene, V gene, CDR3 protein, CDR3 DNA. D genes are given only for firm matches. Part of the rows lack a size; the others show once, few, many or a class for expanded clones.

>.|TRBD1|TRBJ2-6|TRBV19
CASTSTGSGGANVLTF
TGTGCCAGTACCTCGACAGGGTCGGGCGGGGCCAACGTCCTGACTTTC
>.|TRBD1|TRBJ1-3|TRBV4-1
CASSQGTGDGNTIYF
TGCGCCAGCAGCCAGGGCACAGGGGATGGAAACACCATATATTTT
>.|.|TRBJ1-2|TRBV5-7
CASSHRYSEREDGYTF
TGTGCCAGCAGTCATCGTTACAGTGAAAGAGAAGATGGCTACACCTTC
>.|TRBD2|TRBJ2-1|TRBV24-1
CATSDPGLAKMVELFF
TGTGCCACCAGTGATCCAGGACTAGCCAAGATGGTCGAATTGTTCTTC
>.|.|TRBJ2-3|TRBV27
CASSLANTDTQYF
TGTGCCAGCAGTTTGGCCAACACAGATACGCAGTATTTT
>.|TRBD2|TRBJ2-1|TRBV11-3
CASSFSGGSYNEQFF
TGTGCCAGCAGCTTTAGCGGGGGCTCCTACAATGAGCAGTTCTTC
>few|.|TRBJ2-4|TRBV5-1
CASSFYSRSSAKNIQYF
TGCGCCAGCAGCTTTTACAGTCGCTCCTCAGCCAAAAACATTCAGTACTTC
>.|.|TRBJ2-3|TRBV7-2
CASSPKLYTDTQYF
TGTGCCAGCAGCCCAAAACTCTACACAGATACGCAGTATTTT
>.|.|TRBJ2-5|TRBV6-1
CASSEVRPGAGVTQYF
TGTGCCAGCAGTGAAGTTAGGCCAGGGGCAGGGGTGACCCAGTACTTC
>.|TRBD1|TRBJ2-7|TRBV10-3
CAISGTGIFDEQYF
TGTGCCATCAGTGGGACAGGGATTTTCGACGAGCAGTACTTC
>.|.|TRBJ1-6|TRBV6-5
CASKRNAGNSPLHF
TGTGCCAGCAAGCGAAATGCAGGGAATTCACCCCTCCACTTT
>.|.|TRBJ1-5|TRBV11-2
CASSPTSRAPQHF
TGTGCCAGCAGCCCGACTAGCAGGGCGCCCCAGCATTTT
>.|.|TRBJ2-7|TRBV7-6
CASGRQGAFYEQYF
TGTGCCAGCGGTCGGCAGGGTGCATTCTACGAGCAGTACTTC
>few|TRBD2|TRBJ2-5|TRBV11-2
CASSLGNSGPQETQYF
TGTGCCAGCAGCTTGGGAAATAGCGGGCCACAAGAGACCCAGTACTTC
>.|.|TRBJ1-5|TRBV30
CAWDRPNQPQHF
TGTGCCTGGGACAGGCCCAATCAGCCCCAGCATTTT
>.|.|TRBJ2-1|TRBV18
CASSPPGGEQFF
TGTGCCAGCTCACCACCCGGGGGAGAGCAGTTCTTC
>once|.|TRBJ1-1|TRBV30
CAWNTESYTEAFF
TGTGCCTGGAACACAGAGTCATACACTGAAGCTTTCTTT
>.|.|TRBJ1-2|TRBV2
CASREPREQHYGYTF
TGTGCCAGCAGGGAACCCCGGGAGCAACACTATGGCTACACCTTC
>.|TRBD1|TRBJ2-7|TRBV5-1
CASSWGFDRASSYEQYF
TGCGCCAGCAGCTGGGGATTTGACAGGGCTAGCTCCTACGAGCAGTACTTC
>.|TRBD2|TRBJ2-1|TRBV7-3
CASRRAGTSVGEQFF
TGTGCCAGCAGACGAGCCGGGACTAGCGTCGGTGAGCAGTTCTTC
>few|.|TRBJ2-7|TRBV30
CAWSVTHHEQYF
TGTGCCTGGAGTGTAACACATCACGAGCAGTACTTC
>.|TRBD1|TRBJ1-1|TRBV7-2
CASRVQGPSTEAFF
TGTGCCAGCAGAGTACAGGGGCCTAGCACTGAAGCTTTCTTT
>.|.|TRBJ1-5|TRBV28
CASSLNIYSNQPQHF
TGTGCCAGCAGTTTAAACATTTATAGCAATCAGCCCCAGCATTTT
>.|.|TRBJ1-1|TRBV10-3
CAIAPVGSTEAFF
TGTGCCATCGCGCCCGTTGGGAGCACTGAAGCTTTCTTT
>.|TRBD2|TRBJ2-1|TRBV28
CATLSPSGIDNEQFF
TGTGCCACCCTGAGTCCTAGCGGGATAGACAATGAGCAGTTCTTC
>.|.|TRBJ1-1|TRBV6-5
CASIDTMNTEAFF
TGTGCCAGCATCGATACTATGAACACTGAAGCTTTCTTT
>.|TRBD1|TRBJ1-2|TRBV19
CASTSPGQGNYGYTF
TGTGCCAGTACCTCTCCGGGACAGGGAAACTATGGCTACACCTTC
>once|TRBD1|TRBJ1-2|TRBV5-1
CASSEKRPDRGSGYTF
TGCGCCAGCAGCGAGAAACGTCCTGACAGGGGGTCGGGCTACACCTTC
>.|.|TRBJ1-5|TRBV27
CASSLIGRNQPQHF
TGTGCCAGCAGTTTGATCGGGAGGAATCAGCCCCAGCATTTT
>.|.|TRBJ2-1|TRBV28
CASTYPLVSNEQFF
TGTGCCAGCACCTACCCCCTAGTGAGCAATGAGCAGTTCTTC
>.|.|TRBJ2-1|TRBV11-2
CASSLAFYNEQFF
TGTGCCAGCAGCTTAGCCTTCTACAATGAGCAGTTCTTC
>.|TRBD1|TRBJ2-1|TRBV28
CASRIQGDNNEQFF
TGTGCCAGCAGGATACAGGGGGACAACAATGAGCAGTTCTTC
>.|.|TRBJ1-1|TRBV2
CASRPTGTSNTEAFF
TGTGCCAGCAGGCCGACTGGGACTTCGAACACTGAAGCTTTCTTT
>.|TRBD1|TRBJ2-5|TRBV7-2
CASSSGTGVWETQYF
TGTGCCAGCAGCTCCGGGACAGGGGTATGGGAGACCCAGTACTTC